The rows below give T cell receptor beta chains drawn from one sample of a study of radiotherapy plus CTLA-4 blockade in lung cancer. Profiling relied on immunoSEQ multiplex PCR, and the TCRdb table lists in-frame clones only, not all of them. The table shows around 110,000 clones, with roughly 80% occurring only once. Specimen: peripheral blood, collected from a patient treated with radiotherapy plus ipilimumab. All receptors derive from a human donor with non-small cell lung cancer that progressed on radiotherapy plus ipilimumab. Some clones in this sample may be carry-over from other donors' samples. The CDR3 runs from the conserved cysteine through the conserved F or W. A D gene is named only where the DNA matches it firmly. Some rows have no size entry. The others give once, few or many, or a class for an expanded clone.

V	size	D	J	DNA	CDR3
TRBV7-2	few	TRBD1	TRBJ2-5	TGTGCCAGCAGCTTTCAGACAGGGCGAGGGAGAGAGACCCAGTACTTC	CASSFQTGRGRETQYF
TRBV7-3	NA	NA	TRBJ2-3	TGTGCCAGCAGCTTAGGGGGGTCGGATACGCAGTATTTT	CASSLGGSDTQYF
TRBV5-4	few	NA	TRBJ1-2	TGTGCCAGCAGCCCACCCCGAGGGGATGGCTACACCTTC	CASSPPRGDGYTF
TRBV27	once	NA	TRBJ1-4	TGTGCCAGCAAAGGTTTTGGGCAGCGGTATGATGAAAAACTGTTTTTT	CASKGFGQRYDEKLFF
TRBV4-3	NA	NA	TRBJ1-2	TGCGCCAGCAGCCAAGAAGGCATCTATGGCTACACCTTC	CASSQEGIYGYTF
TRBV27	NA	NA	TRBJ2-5	TGTGCCATACTTGGGACCCAGTACTTC	CAILGTQYF
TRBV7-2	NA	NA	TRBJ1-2	TGTGCCAGCAGCCTGGACAGTACCTATGGCTACACCTTC	CASSLDSTYGYTF
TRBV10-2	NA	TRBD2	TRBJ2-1	TGCGCCAGCAGTGGCAGCGGGGGGGGGTACAATGAGCAGTTCTTC	CASSGSGGGYNEQFF
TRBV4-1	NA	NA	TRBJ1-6	TGCGCCAGCAGCCAAAGGGCGGAGGGTGCGTCACCCCTCCACTTT	CASSQRAEGASPLHF
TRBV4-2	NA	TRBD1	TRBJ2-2	TGTGCCAGCAGCCTTACCCAGGGGGCAGGCGGGGAGCTGTTTTTT	CASSLTQGAGGELFF
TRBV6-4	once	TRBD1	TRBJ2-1	TGTGCCAGCAGTGCCAGGGGGCACAATGAGCAGTTCTTC	CASSARGHNEQFF
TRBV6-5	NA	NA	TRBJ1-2	TGTGCCAGCAGCCCCGTGGGGGGGCATGGCTACACCTTC	CASSPVGGHGYTF
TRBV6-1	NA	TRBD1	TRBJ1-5	TGTGCCAGCAGTGAGGGGACAGGGCGAAATCAGCCCCAGCATTTT	CASSEGTGRNQPQHF
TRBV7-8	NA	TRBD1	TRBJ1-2	TGTGCCAGCAGCGCGGACAGGGCCCAAGTGGTCTATGCAGGCTACACCTTC	CASSADRAQVVYAGYTF
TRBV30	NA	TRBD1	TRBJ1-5	TGTGCCTGGAGTGAGGGACAGGGACATCAGCCCCAGCATTTT	CAWSEGQGHQPQHF
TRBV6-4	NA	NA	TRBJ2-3	TGTGCCAGCAGCAATGAGATGGTCGGGGGATTAGATACGCAGTATTTT	CASSNEMVGGLDTQYF
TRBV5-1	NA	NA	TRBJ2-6	TGCGCCAGCGCCCCGCGGGGCTCTGGGGCCAACGTCCTGACTTTC	CASAPRGSGANVLTF
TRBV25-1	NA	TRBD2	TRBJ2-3	TGTGCCACCGAGGGACTAGCTTTCACAGATACGCAGTATTTT	CATEGLAFTDTQYF
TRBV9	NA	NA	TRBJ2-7	TGTGCCAGCAGCGAACGGCATTCCGGGGACGAGCAGTACTTC	CASSERHSGDEQYF
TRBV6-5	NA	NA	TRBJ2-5	TGTGCCAGCAGTTATTTGGGGGGAGAGACCCAGTACTTC	CASSYLGGETQYF
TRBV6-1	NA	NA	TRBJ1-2	TGTGCCAGCGGGGGACGCTCCAGGGACTATGGCTACACCTTC	CASGGRSRDYGYTF
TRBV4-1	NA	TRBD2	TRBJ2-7	TGCGCCAGCAGCCAAGATCTAGCGGGGGGAGGCTACGAGCAGTACTTC	CASSQDLAGGGYEQYF
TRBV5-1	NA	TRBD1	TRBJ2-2	TGCGCCAGCAGCTCTAGGACAGGGGAGAACACCGGGGAGCTGTTTTTT	CASSSRTGENTGELFF
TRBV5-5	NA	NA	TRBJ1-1	TGTGCCAGCAGCTTGGGCCTACCTATGAACACTGAAGCTTTCTTT	CASSLGLPMNTEAFF
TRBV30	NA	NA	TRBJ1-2	TGTGCCTGGGAGACCGACAACAGATATGGCTACACCTTC	CAWETDNRYGYTF
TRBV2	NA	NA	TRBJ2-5	TGTGCCAGCACGGGAATCCCACAAGAGACCCAGTACTTC	CASTGIPQETQYF
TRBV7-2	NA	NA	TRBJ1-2	TGTGCCAGCAGCTCCAGGGTTGGCTATGGCTACACCTTC	CASSSRVGYGYTF
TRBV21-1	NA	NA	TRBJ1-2	TGTGCCAGCAGCAAACCCGAGCGGGGAGACTATGGCTACACCTTC	CASSKPERGDYGYTF
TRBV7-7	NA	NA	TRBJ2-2	TGTGCTAGCAGCCCCCGGGGGATGGGGAACACCGGGGAGCTGTTTTTT	CASSPRGMGNTGELFF
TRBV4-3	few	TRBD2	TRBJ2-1	TGCGCCAGCAGCCAAGATAGGTCTTGGGGAGGGAGGCAGTTCTTC	CASSQDRSWGGRQFF
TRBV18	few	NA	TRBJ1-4	TGTGCCAGCTCACCAAGGACAGCAACTAATGAAAAACTGTTTTTT	CASSPRTATNEKLFF
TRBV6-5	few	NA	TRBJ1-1	TGTGCCAGCCAGCGAGCGGGCGAGGTCACTGAAGCTTTCTTT	CASQRAGEVTEAFF
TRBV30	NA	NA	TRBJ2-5	TGTGCCTGGGATCGAGGGTCATCAGGGTGGGAGACCCAGTACTTC	CAWDRGSSGWETQYF